This T cell receptor beta chain was identified during a study of early T cells in non-severe SARS-CoV-2 infection. Study-level information: Chains were not paired, and sequencing was done on bulk RNA from unsorted whole blood.

This CDR3 region has 12 residues. Looked up from germline, CDR1 is MNHEY and CDR2 is SVGEGT. The V end lost 7 bases, the J end lost 0 bases, and 7 bases lay between the germline ends. Overall study findings and caveats: Anti-spike CD8 responses were favored in VDJdb matching, and private and CD4 specificities were missed.

The protocol attached unique molecular identifiers to individual cDNA molecules. TCRdb recomputed calls from the 5' RACE reads with MiXCR, one row per CDR3 protein. The repertoire holds about 69,000 distinct CDR3 sequences, with roughly a tenth as singletons. On this clonotype: Its antigen is currently unknown.

Sequences were obtained from whole blood. V is TRBV6-2 or TRBV6-3 and J is TRBJ2-7, with D unclear. The receptor was derived from an adult who was a healthcare worker with PCR-confirmed SARS-CoV-2 infection or an uninfected control (not recorded which). Written as DNA, the CDR3 is TGTGCCAGCACCGCACCCTCCTACGAGCAGTACTTC. Protein product: CASTAPSYEQYF.